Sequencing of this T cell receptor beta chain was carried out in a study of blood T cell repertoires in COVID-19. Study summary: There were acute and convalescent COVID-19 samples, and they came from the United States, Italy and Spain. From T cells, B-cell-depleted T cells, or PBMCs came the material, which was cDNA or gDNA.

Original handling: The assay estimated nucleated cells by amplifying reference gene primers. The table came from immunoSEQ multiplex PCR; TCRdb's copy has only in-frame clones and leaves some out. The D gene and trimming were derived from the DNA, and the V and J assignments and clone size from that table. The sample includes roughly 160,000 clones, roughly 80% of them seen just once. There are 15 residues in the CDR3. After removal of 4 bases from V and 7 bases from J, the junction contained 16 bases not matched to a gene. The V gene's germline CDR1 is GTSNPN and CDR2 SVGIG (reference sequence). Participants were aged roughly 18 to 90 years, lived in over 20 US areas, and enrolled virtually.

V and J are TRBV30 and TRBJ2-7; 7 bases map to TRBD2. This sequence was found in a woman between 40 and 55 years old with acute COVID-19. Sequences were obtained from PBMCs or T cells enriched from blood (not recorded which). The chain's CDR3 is CAWNLVGRENGEQYF. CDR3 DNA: TGTGCCTGGAATTTAGTTGGGCGGGAGAATGGGGAGCAGTACTTC.